A selection of T cell receptor beta chains follows, all from one sample in a study of T cells in Graves' hyperthyroidism and ophthalmopathy. From the multiplex PCR reads, TCRdb called clonotypes with MiXCR, one entry per CDR3 protein. Altogether 750,000 to 950,000 distinct CDR3 sequences are present, around 38% being singletons, with the ten largest covering 8.9%. The sequenced material came from blood. These receptors were obtained from a man aged 18 to 29 with Graves' hyperthyroidism. CDR3s include the opening cysteine and the closing phenylalanine or tryptophan. Each record gives: D gene, V gene, J gene, CDR3 protein. The D gene is left open where the match is weak.

D: -; V: TRBV25-1; J: TRBJ2-5; CDR3: CASSVSHSGPQETQYF
D: -; V: TRBV10-2; J: TRBJ1-1; CDR3: CASSAGLGTEAFF
D: TRBD2; V: TRBV12-3/TRBV12-4; J: TRBJ2-2; CDR3: CATLSPLAAGGSTGELFF
D: -; V: TRBV29-1; J: TRBJ2-3; CDR3: CSAYVGGPDTQYF
D: -; V: TRBV19; J: TRBJ1-2; CDR3: CASNPSGLYGYTF
D: TRBD1; V: TRBV7-2; J: TRBJ1-2; CDR3: CASSSSTGAYGYTF
D: TRBD2; V: TRBV10-3; J: TRBJ2-2; CDR3: CAISASGDPGELFF
D: TRBD2; V: TRBV5-1; J: TRBJ2-7; CDR3: CASSNGTSGSYEQYF
D: TRBD2; V: TRBV5-1; J: TRBJ2-7; CDR3: CASSPSRGIFYEQYF
D: -; V: TRBV20-1; J: TRBJ1-2; CDR3: CSAPRGTSGRISGYTF
D: -; V: TRBV7-6; J: TRBJ1-5; CDR3: CASSGVKDQPQHF
D: TRBD1; V: TRBV19; J: TRBJ2-7; CDR3: CASSYTGTGGFYEQYF
D: -; V: TRBV29-1; J: TRBJ1-2; CDR3: CSVKLDSYGYTF
D: -; V: TRBV7-2; J: TRBJ2-2; CDR3: CASSFTGAGELFF
D: -; V: TRBV7-6; J: TRBJ2-7; CDR3: CASSLPPTGTASSYEQYF
D: -; V: TRBV15; J: TRBJ2-2; CDR3: CATSTPGSSRRPGELFF
D: -; V: TRBV24-1; J: TRBJ2-3; CDR3: CATGEDTDTQYF
D: TRBD2; V: TRBV29-1; J: TRBJ2-7; CDR3: CSVEEGTSGAYF
D: TRBD1; V: TRBV9; J: TRBJ2-2; CDR3: CASSQEGTGRIGELFF
D: -; V: TRBV10-2; J: TRBJ1-1; CDR3: CASSLVGGRNTVAFF
D: -; V: TRBV12-3/TRBV12-4; J: TRBJ2-7; CDR3: CASSEEMRGYEQYF
D: TRBD1; V: TRBV19; J: TRBJ2-7; CDR3: CASSRSDRAHEQYF
D: -; V: TRBV19; J: TRBJ1-2; CDR3: CASSIPPGGGAYGYTF
D: TRBD1; V: TRBV29-1; J: TRBJ1-1; CDR3: CSSGGLTEAFF
D: -; V: TRBV9; J: TRBJ1-1; CDR3: CASSGGLMNTEAFF